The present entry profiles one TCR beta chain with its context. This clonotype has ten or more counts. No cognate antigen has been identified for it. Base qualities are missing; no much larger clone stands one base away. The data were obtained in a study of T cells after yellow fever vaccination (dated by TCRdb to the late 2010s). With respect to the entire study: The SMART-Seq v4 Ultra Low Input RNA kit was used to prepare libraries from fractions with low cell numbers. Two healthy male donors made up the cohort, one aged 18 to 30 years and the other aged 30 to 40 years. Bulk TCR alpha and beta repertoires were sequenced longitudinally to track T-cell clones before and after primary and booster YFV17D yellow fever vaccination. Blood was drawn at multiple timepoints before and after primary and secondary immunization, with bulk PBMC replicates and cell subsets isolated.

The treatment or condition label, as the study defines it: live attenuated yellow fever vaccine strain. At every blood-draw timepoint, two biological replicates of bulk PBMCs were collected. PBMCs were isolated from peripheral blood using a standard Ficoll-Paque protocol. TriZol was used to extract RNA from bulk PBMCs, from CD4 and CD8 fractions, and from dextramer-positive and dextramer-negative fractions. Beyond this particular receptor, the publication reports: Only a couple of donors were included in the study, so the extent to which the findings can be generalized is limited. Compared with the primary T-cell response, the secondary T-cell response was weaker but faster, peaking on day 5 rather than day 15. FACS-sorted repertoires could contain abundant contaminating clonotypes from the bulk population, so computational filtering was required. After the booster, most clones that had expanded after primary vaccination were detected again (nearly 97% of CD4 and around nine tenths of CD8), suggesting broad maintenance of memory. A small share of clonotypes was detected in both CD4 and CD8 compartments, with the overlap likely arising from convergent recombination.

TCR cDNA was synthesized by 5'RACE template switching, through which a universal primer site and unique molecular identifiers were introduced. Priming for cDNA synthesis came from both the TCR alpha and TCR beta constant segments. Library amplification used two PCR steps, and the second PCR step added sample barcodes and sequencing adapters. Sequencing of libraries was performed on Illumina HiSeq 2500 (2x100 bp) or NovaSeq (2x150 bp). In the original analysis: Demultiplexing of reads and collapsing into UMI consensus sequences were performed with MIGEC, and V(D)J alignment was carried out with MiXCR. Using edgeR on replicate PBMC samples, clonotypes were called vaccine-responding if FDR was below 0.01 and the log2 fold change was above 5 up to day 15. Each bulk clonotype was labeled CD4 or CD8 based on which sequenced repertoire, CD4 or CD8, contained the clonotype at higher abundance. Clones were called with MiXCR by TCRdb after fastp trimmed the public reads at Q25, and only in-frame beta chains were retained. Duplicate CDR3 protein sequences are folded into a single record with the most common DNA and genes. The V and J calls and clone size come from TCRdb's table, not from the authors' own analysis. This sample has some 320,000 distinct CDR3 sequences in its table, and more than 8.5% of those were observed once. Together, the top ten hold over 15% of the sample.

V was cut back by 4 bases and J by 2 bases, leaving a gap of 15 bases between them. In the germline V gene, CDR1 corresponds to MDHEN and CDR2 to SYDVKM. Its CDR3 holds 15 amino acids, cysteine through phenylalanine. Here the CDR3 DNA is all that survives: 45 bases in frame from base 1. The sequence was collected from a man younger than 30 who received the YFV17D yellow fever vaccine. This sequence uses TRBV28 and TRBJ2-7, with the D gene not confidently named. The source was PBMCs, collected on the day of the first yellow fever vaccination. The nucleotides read TGTGCCAGCAGTTCTGTCGAGCCCACTCCCTACGAGCAGTACTTC. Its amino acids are CASSSVEPTPYEQYF.